Listed here are 17 T cell receptor beta chains from one sample, sequenced in a study of cytomegalovirus exposure and HLA in healthy donors. The PCR made use of 60 Vbeta and 13 Jbeta primers. Only in-frame clones appear in the TCRdb table, and some are missing; sequencing was by immunoSEQ multiplex PCR. The sample holds around 39,000 clones; roughly 60% are singletons and the top ten take about 9%. Specimen: PBMCs. The receptors here all came from a human donor in good health.

The genes are TRBV28 and TRBJ1-2, with a possible D match to TRBD1 (6 bases). The CDR3 length is 14 residues. Germline assignment: CDR1 MDHEN and CDR2 SYDVKM. Trimming took off 5 bases at V and 9 bases at J, with 19 bases between the two ends. CDR3 sequence: CASSARTVINRYTF. The CDR3 DNA reads as TGTGCCAGCAGTGCCCGGACAGTGATTAACCGCTACACCTTC.

V is TRBV6-6 and J is TRBJ1-5; 7 bases map to TRBD1. Per germline, CDR1 MNHNY and CDR2 SVGAGI (reference sequence). With V trimmed by 4 bases and J by 10 bases, 13 bases remained unmatched. This CDR3 has 15 residues. CDR3 loop: CASSSGTASAQPQHF. CDR3 bases: TGTGCCAGCAGTTCGGGGACAGCTTCTGCTCAACCCCAGCATTTT.

In this sample, this clone turned up a few times. For the CDR3, the DNA is TGTGCCAGCAGTGACTTTGATCTAGCGGGGGGGCCCCCGAGCACAGATACGCAGTATTTT. Its protein is CASSDFDLAGGPPSTDTQYF. The chain combines TRBV6-4 with TRBJ2-3; 12 positions match TRBD2. The CDR3 has 20 residues. With 1 base clipped from V and 0 bases from J, the junction kept 11 bases outside the gene matches. Per the germline V gene, CDR1 is MRHNA and CDR2 is SNTAGT.

The CDR3 DNA reads TGCAGTGCTTCGGTCGGGGTGCGCTACTTC. Its protein product is CSASVGVRYF. The V call is TRBV20-1, the J call TRBJ2-5; tentative D call: TRBD2 (5 bases). Germline loops: CDR1 DFQATT, CDR2 SNEGSKA (reference sequence). The germline V and J ends were trimmed by 5 bases and 14 bases, with 15 bases remaining between them. The CDR3 covers 10 residues.

This clone was recorded only once. CDR3 bases: TGTGCCAGCAGCTTCGCCTTTAGCGGGGGGACATCCTCCTACAATGAGCAGTTCTTC. Translating gives CASSFAFSGGTSSYNEQFF. This sequence joins TRBV7-9 and TRBJ2-1; 10 bases are shared with TRBD2. Germline CDR1 SEHNR, CDR2 FQNEAQ (reference sequence). V shed 3 bases and J 0 bases; nucleotides not matched to a gene: 11. There are 19 residues in the CDR3.

The chain links TRBV18 to TRBJ1-5, with D possibly TRBD1 on 6 matching bases. Deletions cut 4 bases from V and 9 bases from J, with 13 bases between. The germline V gene has CDR1 KGHSH and CDR2 LQKENI. This CDR3 comprises 13 residues. For the CDR3, the DNA is TGTGCCAGCTCACAACAGGGCCGGGGGCCCCAGCATTTT. This codes for CASSQQGRGPQHF.

The chain recombines TRBV7-8 with TRBJ1-1; 10 bases map to TRBD1. Germline trimming cut 3 bases from V and 4 bases from J; bases unmatched to any gene: 5. CDR3 length: 15 amino acids. The germline CDR1 and CDR2 sequences are SGHVS and FQNEAQ. The CDR3 is CASSFYGTGVTEAFF. The CDR3 DNA reads as TGTGCCAGCAGCTTTTACGGGACAGGGGTCACTGAAGCTTTCTTT.

The V gene is TRBV5-1, the J gene TRBJ1-1; the D gene is possibly TRBD1 (5 bases). Deletions cut 1 base from V and 7 bases from J, with 8 bases between. CDR1 is SGHRS, CDR2 YFSETQ, per germline. This CDR3 is built from 12 residues. CDR3 nucleotide sequence: TGCGCCAGCAGCTTGATGCAGGGTGAAGCTTTCTTT. It is translated as CASSLMQGEAFF.

A single count supports this clone. The CDR3 reads CATRQGAGVETQYF. CDR3 in DNA: TGTGCCACTCGTCAGGGGGCAGGGGTAGAGACCCAGTACTTC. The rearrangement links TRBV19 to TRBJ2-5; 8 bases fit TRBD1. V lost 10 bases to trimming and J lost 4 bases; unmatched junction nucleotides: 11. This CDR3 has 14 amino acids. CDR1 is LNHDA and CDR2 is SQIVND in the germline V gene (reference sequence).

This chain connects TRBV19 to TRBJ2-5, with D perhaps matching TRBD2 (7 bases). From germline, CDR1 is LNHDA and CDR2 SQIVND (reference sequence). CDR3 length equals 15 residues. V lost 4 bases and J lost 3, with 15 bases in between. CDR3: CASSTLGGLKETQYF. The CDR3 region has the DNA TGTGCCAGTAGTACCCTGGGGGGGCTCAAAGAGACCCAGTACTTC.

A single count supports this clone. This rearrangement joins TRBV10-3 to TRBJ1-6; D is possibly TRBD1 (6 bases). In germline, CDR1 is ENHRY, CDR2 SYGVKD. CDR3 length: 14 amino acids. With 6 bases removed from V and 14 bases from J, the gap between germline ends came to 20 bases. CDR3: CAIRSNGRGYTLHF. CDR3 nucleotides: TGTGCCATCAGATCGAATGGGAGGGGGTACACCCTCCACTTT.

This rearrangement joins TRBV14 to TRBJ2-5; D is possibly TRBD1 (6 bases). Trimming cost V 8 bases and J 5 bases, with 15 bases left between them. There are 13 residues in the CDR3. CDR1 is SGHDN, CDR2 FVKESK, per germline. Here the CDR3 DNA reads TGTGCCAGCGCCGGACAGCTGGGGGAGACCCAGTACTTC. Amino acids: CASAGQLGETQYF.

The V and J genes are TRBV18 and TRBJ2-2; no clear D. Per the germline V gene, CDR1 is KGHSH and CDR2 is LQKENI. This CDR3 has 14 amino acids. V lost 5 bases, J lost 1 base, and 8 bases lay in between. Written as DNA, the CDR3 is TGTGCCAGCTCATCGTCAGTGAACACCGGGGAGCTGTTTTTT. Translating it yields CASSSSVNTGELFF.

This clone was observed a handful of times. The chain links TRBV30 to TRBJ1-1, with unresolved D. This CDR3 comprises 11 residues. Germline values: CDR1 GTSNPN, CDR2 SVGIG (reference sequence). V lost 3 bases, J lost 2 bases, and 4 bases lay in between. DNA for the CDR3: TGTGCCTGGAGACACAACACTGAAGCTTTCTTT. Protein sequence: CAWRHNTEAFF.

V and J are TRBV7-3 and TRBJ1-2, with TRBD1 matching 8 bases. Germline assignment: CDR1 SGHTA and CDR2 FQGTGA. The trim removed 5 bases at V and 6 bases at J, leaving 5 bases unmatched. CDR3 size: 13 residues. The CDR3 bases are TGTGCCAGCAGCAAGACAGGGGAAGATGGCTACACCTTC. It translates to CASSKTGEDGYTF.

J is TRBJ2-3 and V is TRBV6-5; 9 bases fit TRBD2. The trim removed 6 bases at V and 2 bases at J, leaving 6 bases unmatched. The CDR3 extends over 15 amino acids. Germline loops: CDR1 MNHEY, CDR2 SVGAGI. CDR3 coding DNA: TGTGCCAGCAGGACTGCGGGGGGGAACACAGATACGCAGTATTTT. Protein sequence: CASRTAGGNTDTQYF.

The chain recombines TRBV7-6 with TRBJ1-2, with D perhaps matching TRBD1 (5 bases). Trimming shortened V by 0 bases and J by 3 bases, and 8 bases separated the two germline ends. This CDR3 has 14 amino acids. The V gene's germline CDR1 is SGHVS and CDR2 FNYEAQ. For the CDR3, the DNA is TGTGCCAGCAGCTTAGCCCCAGGGCACTATGGCTACACCTTC. This gives the protein CASSLAPGHYGYTF.